The 6 T cell receptor beta chains listed next were all sequenced from one sample in a study of T-cell reconstitution after alpha-beta-depleted transplantation in children. TCRbeta library construction was performed incorporating unique molecular identifiers. MiXCR, run by TCRdb on the PCR reads, gives a single entry per CDR3 protein. The sample consists of around 580,000 distinct CDR3 sequences, roughly 23% of them appearing once. This specimen was PBMCs, mostly from graft donor cells, taken 360 days after TCRalphabeta/CD19-depleted stem cell transplant. These receptors came from a boy under two years old who had a stem cell transplant for acute myeloid leukemia, so the T cells may come from the graft donor.

This clonotype was picked up many times. This sequence joins TRBV10-1 and TRBJ2-1; D is unresolved. Trimming removed 0 bases at V and 8 bases at J, with 8 bases between. Germline assignment: CDR1 WNHNN and CDR2 SYGVQD (reference sequence). CDR3 length: 13 amino acids. DNA of the CDR3: TGCGCCAGCAGTGAGTCCGTAGTCTATGAGCAGTTCTTC. Its protein is CASSESVVYEQFF.

This clonotype was observed at least ten times. The chain joins TRBV18 to TRBJ1-1; a possible D gene is TRBD1 (5 bases). Germline CDR1 and CDR2: KGHSH and LQKENI. Deletions cut 0 bases from V and 6 bases from J, with 11 bases between. The CDR3 length is 14 residues. The CDR3: CASSPPRGRAEAFF. The CDR3 DNA reads as TGTGCCAGCTCACCACCGAGGGGCAGGGCTGAAGCTTTCTTT.

The V and J genes are TRBV6-5 and TRBJ2-5, with unresolved D. CDR1 is MNHEY, CDR2 SVGAGI, per germline. CDR3 length: 14 amino acids. Trimming pared 3 bases from V and 2 bases from J, leaving 10 bases between. Written as DNA, the CDR3 is TGTGCCAGCAGTTATGATGCGTTACAAGAGACCCAGTACTTC. It encodes CASSYDALQETQYF.

This chain connects TRBV19 to TRBJ1-2, with 8 nucleotides matching TRBD1. V was clipped by 7 bases and J by 6 bases; unmatched bases: 13. This CDR3 comprises 15 residues. Germline V gives CDR1 LNHDA, CDR2 SQIVND (reference sequence). Written as DNA, the CDR3 is TGTGCCAGTAATGATTTCGACAGGGGAAAGGATGGCTACACCTTC. This translates into CASNDFDRGKDGYTF.

The CDR3 DNA sequence: TGTGCCAGCAGCAACCCGCAGGGACAGGCTTTCTACGAGCAGTACTTC. Protein product: CASSNPQGQAFYEQYF. The chain combines TRBV25-1 with TRBJ2-7; 8 nucleotides align to TRBD1. This CDR3 is built from 16 residues. Germline assignment: CDR1 MGHDK and CDR2 SYGVNS. The V segment lost 6 bases and the J segment 3 bases; nucleotides outside the gene matches: 13.

This clonotype was found many times. CDR3 coding DNA: TGTGCCAGCAGTTACGTGGGACTCCCCAACAATGAGCAGTTCTTC. This translates into CASSYVGLPNNEQFF. The chain carries TRBV6-5 and TRBJ2-1; D might be TRBD2 (6 bases). V lost 2 bases, J lost 5 bases, and 13 bases lay in between. Germline CDR1 and CDR2: MNHEY and SVGAGI. The CDR3 contains 15 residues.